This T cell receptor (beta chain) is from a study of prognosis after radiotherapy for stage I lung cancer. Study-wide context: The study recorded distant metastases in a few patients (median around seven months) after radiotherapy and no significant progression in approximately 15. General study findings and limits: Divergent TRBV and TRBJ gene usage has reportedly been observed between patients with and without metastases. Unique TCR clone counts were lower following stereotactic body radiation therapy (median 10,088 versus 6,861). Patients who developed distant metastases had lower Shannon entropy after stereotactic body radiation therapy.

From germline, CDR1 is SNHLY and CDR2 FYNNEI. This CDR3 contains 12 residues. Multiplex PCR in two rounds served to amplify TCR beta CDR3 from genomic DNA. The first PCR round targeted every TRBV and TRBJ gene with specific primers. From the multiplex PCR reads, TCRdb called clonotypes with MiXCR, one entry per CDR3 protein. The sample records about 14,000 distinct CDR3 sequences, 55% to 70% being singletons. Details on this clonotype: Its antigen is not identified. One end of the junction varies from germline; a read error may be responsible.

The sequencing used PBMCs, collected before or after stereotactic body radiation therapy (not recorded which). The receptor was derived from a donor aged 50 or older with non-small cell lung cancer. J is TRBJ1-4 and V is TRBV2; maybe TRBD1 (5 bases). In DNA, the CDR3 is TGTGCCAGCAGCTACACGGACAACACAGTAATTTTT. It encodes CASSYTDNTVIF.